These 25 T cell receptor beta chains originate from one sample sequenced in a study of shared clonotypes between healthy human individuals. Generated by immunoSEQ multiplex PCR, the TCRdb table keeps only in-frame clones and is missing some. The repertoire holds some 2.1 million clones, with around 96% as singletons. Naive CD8 cells lacked CD45RO, underwent positive selection for CCR7 and left out terminally differentiated effector memory CD45RA+ cells. The specimen sequenced was naive CD8+ T cells sorted from blood. These receptors all come from a man younger than 35 in good health.

The chain has TRBV27 and TRBJ2-2; weak D call: TRBD2 (6 bases). The length of the CDR3 is 15 residues. Trimming took 3 bases from V and 6 from J, leaving 14 bases between them. In germline, CDR1 is MNHEY, CDR2 SMNVEV (reference sequence). CDR3 sequence: CASSFLARTPGELFF. As DNA, the CDR3 is TGTGCCAGCAGTTTCCTAGCGAGAACTCCCGGGGAGCTGTTTTTT.

The rearrangement joins TRBV6-5 to TRBJ2-3, with D perhaps matching TRBD2 (6 bases). Trimming removed 2 bases at V and 2 bases at J, with 11 bases between. The CDR3 sequence is 15 residues long. Germline loops: CDR1 MNHEY, CDR2 SVGAGI. CDR3 nucleotide sequence: TGTGCCAGCAGTTACGGCGCGGGGCCCACAGATACGCAGTATTTT. It translates to CASSYGAGPTDTQYF.

The V call is TRBV30, the J call TRBJ1-6; D is unclear. The CDR3 is 16 residues long. Trimming stripped 0 bases from V and 5 bases from J, with 14 bases between. Germline V gene lookup returns CDR1 GTSNPN and CDR2 SVGIG (reference sequence). CDR3 in DNA: TGTGCCTGGAGTGTACCGCCCCGGGGAAATAATTCACCCCTCCACTTT. It yields the protein CAWSVPPRGNNSPLHF. Full variable domain (outside the CDR3, taken from reference TRBV30 and TRBJ1-6): SQTIHQWPATLVQPVGSPLSLECTVEGTSNPNLYWYRQAAGRGLQLLFYSVGIGQISSEVPQNLSASRPQDRQFILSSKKLLLSDSGFYLCAWSVPPRGNNSPLHFGNGTRLTVT.

The rearrangement joins TRBV25-1 to TRBJ2-5; no clear D gene. The V gene lost 4 bases and the J gene lost 1 base, with 7 bases spanning the gap. The V gene's germline CDR1 is MGHDK and CDR2 SYGVNS. The CDR3 has 13 residues. This CDR3 reads CASSVQTQETQYF. The CDR3 DNA is TGTGCCAGCAGTGTACAGACCCAAGAGACCCAGTACTTC.

The J gene is TRBJ1-2, the V gene TRBV27; 7 bases agree with TRBD1. CDR1 is MNHEY and CDR2 is SMNVEV in the germline V gene (reference sequence). This CDR3 comprises 14 residues. V lost 6 bases and J lost 6; bases outside the gene matches: 10. The chain's CDR3 is CASSLTGQYNGYTF. As DNA, the CDR3 is TGTGCCAGCAGCCTGACAGGGCAGTACAATGGCTACACCTTC.

The chain carries TRBV6-5 and TRBJ2-1; no clear D. Germline CDR1 MNHEY, CDR2 SVGAGI. Between the trimmed V and J ends, which lost 4 bases and 5 bases, there was a span of 12 bases. This CDR3 region has 14 residues. The CDR3 loop is CASSSMTPHNEQFF. CDR3 coding DNA: TGTGCCAGCAGTTCTATGACCCCGCACAATGAGCAGTTCTTC.

V and J are TRBV11-2 and TRBJ2-7, with 9 positions matching TRBD1. With V trimmed by 1 base and J by 0 bases, 1 base remained unmatched. Germline CDR1 reads SGHAT; CDR2 reads FQNNGV. The length of the CDR3 is 15 residues. This CDR3 reads CASSLGDRVSYEQYF. Here the CDR3 DNA reads TGTGCCAGCAGCTTAGGGGACAGGGTCTCCTACGAGCAGTACTTC.

The chain couples TRBV13 to TRBJ2-5, with a tentative D call TRBD2 (6 bases). The CDR3 runs to 15 residues. Per germline, CDR1 PRHDT and CDR2 FYEKMQ (reference sequence). Deletions cut 5 bases from V and 3 bases from J, with 16 bases between. CDR3 sequence (DNA): TGTGCCAGCAGCACCAGACTAGGCCATGAAGAGACCCAGTACTTC. It encodes CASSTRLGHEETQYF. Complete variable domain (other parts from reference TRBV13 and TRBJ2-5): AAGVIQSPRHLIKEKRETATLKCYPIPRHDTVYWYQQGPGQDPQFLISFYEKMQSDKGSIPDRFSAQQFSDYHSELNMSSLELGDSALYFCASSTRLGHEETQYFGPGTRLLVL.

This clone was seen only once. V usage is TRBV7-9 and J usage is TRBJ1-1, with D possibly TRBD1 on 5 matching bases. The CDR3 runs 12 residues. The V gene lost 3 bases and the J gene lost 8 bases, with 10 bases spanning the gap. From germline, CDR1 is SEHNR and CDR2 FQNEAQ (reference sequence). The CDR3, as DNA: TGTGCCAGCAGCTTTCAGGGACCAGAAGCTTTCTTT. This encodes CASSFQGPEAFF.

This clone was observed a single time. The rearrangement links TRBV5-4 to TRBJ1-1, with TRBD1 matching 8 bases. Germline CDR1 reads SGHNT; CDR2 reads YYREEE (reference sequence). The CDR3 covers 12 residues. The J segment lost 11 bases and the V segment lost 4 bases, leaving 7 bases of the junction unmatched. In DNA form, the CDR3 reads TGTGCCAGCAGCCTCGACAGGGGTGGTGCTTTCTTT. This translates into CASSLDRGGAFF.

Points on this clone: Other DNA variants within this sample encode the same CDR3. This sequence joins TRBV7-9 and TRBJ2-7; no clear D. CDR3 length: 12 amino acids. With 2 bases removed from V and 2 bases from J, the gap between germline ends came to 4 bases. The germline gives CDR1 SEHNR, CDR2 FQNEAQ (reference sequence). The CDR3 is CASSLIPYEQYF. In DNA, the CDR3 is TGTGCCAGCAGCTTAATCCCCTACGAGCAGTACTTC. The complete variable domain, with remaining parts taken from reference TRBV7-9 and TRBJ2-7, reads DTGVSQNPRHKITKRGQNVTFRCDPISEHNRLYWYRQTLGQGPEFLTYFQNEAQLEKSRLLSDRFSAERPKGSFSTLEIQRTEQGDSAMYLCASSLIPYEQYFGPGTRLTVT.

The chain links TRBV6-1 to TRBJ2-2; 8 bases match TRBD2. Germline V gene lookup returns CDR1 MNHNS and CDR2 SASEGT. CDR3 length: 15 residues. The junction had 4 bases not matched to a gene; V was cut back by 3 bases and J by 4 bases. The CDR3 is CASSESGSLTGELFF. CDR3 bases: TGTGCCAGCAGTGAGAGCGGGAGCCTCACCGGGGAGCTGTTTTTT.

The chain uses TRBV29-1 and TRBJ2-7; weak D call: TRBD1 (5 bases). V lost 4 bases to trimming and J lost 1 base, with 11 bases between them. From germline, CDR1 is SQVTM and CDR2 ANQGSEA. The CDR3 is 13 amino acids. The CDR3 nucleotides read TGCAGCGTTGTACGGCAGGGATCCTACGAGCAGTACTTC. Translated: CSVVRQGSYEQYF.

The chain recombines TRBV29-1 with TRBJ2-7; TRBD1 matches 7 bases. The ends lost 0 bases at V and 2 bases at J; junction bases unmatched: 10. The CDR3 extends over 16 amino acids. CDR1 and CDR2 from the germline V gene are SQVTM and ANQGSEA. CDR3 sequence (DNA): TGCAGCGTTGAAGATGAAAGGGACAGCCTCACCTACGAGCAGTACTTC. Amino acids: CSVEDERDSLTYEQYF.

The rearrangement links TRBV7-8 to TRBJ2-5, with TRBD2 matching over 12 bases. The ends lost 1 base at V and 5 bases at J; junction bases unmatched: 8. Germline V gene data show CDR1 as SGHVS and CDR2 as FQNEAQ. This CDR3 has 17 residues. This CDR3 is CASSLGLAGGLWETQYF. DNA for the CDR3: TGTGCCAGCAGCTTAGGTCTAGCGGGGGGGCTTTGGGAGACCCAGTACTTC.

This clone appeared a single time. This sample includes further DNA sequences coding for the same CDR3. V gene TRBV6-5 combines with J gene TRBJ2-7, with 11 bases fitting TRBD1. Germline CDR1 is MNHEY and CDR2 is SVGAGI. The CDR3 spans 15 residues. After removal of 4 bases from V and 4 bases from J, the junction contained 6 bases not matched to a gene. CDR3 nucleotide sequence: TGTGCCAGCAGTTCGGGACAGGGGGGTGGTTACGAGCAGTACTTC. Residues: CASSSGQGGGYEQYF.

This rearrangement joins TRBV5-1 to TRBJ2-7; D is ambiguous. The CDR3 covers 13 residues. Germline CDR1 SGHRS, CDR2 YFSETQ. V lost 0 bases and J lost 3, with 7 bases in between. This CDR3 reads CASSLVTNYEQYF. CDR3 bases: TGCGCCAGCAGCTTGGTCACGAACTACGAGCAGTACTTC. The full variable domain, completed using reference TRBV5-1 and TRBJ2-7, is KAGVTQTPRYLIKTRGQQVTLSCSPISGHRSVSWYQQTPGQGLQFLFEYFSETQRNKGNFPGRFSGRQFSNSRSEMNVSTLELGDSALYLCASSLVTNYEQYFGPGTRLTVT.

Worth noting for this clone: The sample carries other DNA sequences with the same CDR3. The chain links TRBV5-6 to TRBJ2-7; no firm D call. The germline V and J ends were trimmed by 2 bases and 4 bases, with 7 bases remaining between them. The CDR3 sequence is 12 residues long. Germline lookup yields CDR1 SGHDT and CDR2 YYEEEE. As DNA, the CDR3 is TGTGCCAGCAGCTTTGGGCCTTACGAGCAGTACTTC. Translation gives CASSFGPYEQYF. The complete variable domain, with remaining parts taken from reference TRBV5-6 and TRBJ2-7, reads DAGVTQSPTHLIKTRGQQVTLRCSPKSGHDTVSWYQQALGQGPQFIFQYYEEEERQRGNFPDRFSGHQFPNYSSELNVNALLLGDSALYLCASSFGPYEQYFGPGTRLTVT.

The V and J genes are TRBV7-8 and TRBJ2-7, with D tentatively TRBD1 (6 bases). The germline gives CDR1 SGHVS, CDR2 FQNEAQ. There are 14 residues in the CDR3. Trimming left V 5 bases short and J 3 bases short, with 14 bases between. CDR3: CASSQGSDRYEQYF. The CDR3 DNA is TGTGCCAGCAGCCAGGGGTCAGATCGCTACGAGCAGTACTTC.

The V call is TRBV25-1, the J call TRBJ2-3, with D hard to call. Germline V gene data show CDR1 as MGHDK and CDR2 as SYGVNS. CDR3 length: 14 residues. The V gene lost 0 bases and the J gene lost 2 bases, with 6 bases spanning the gap. CDR3 DNA: TGTGCCAGCAGTGAATACCGAGCCACAGATACGCAGTATTTT. This gives the protein CASSEYRATDTQYF.

Only one count was recorded for this clone. V and J are TRBV27 and TRBJ1-4; the D gene is possibly TRBD1 (5 bases). The CDR3 sequence is 15 residues long. The germline CDR1 and CDR2 sequences are MNHEY and SMNVEV (reference sequence). V was shortened by 5 bases and J by 5 bases, with 15 bases between the two germline ends. CDR3: CASSPGDGENEKLFF. CDR3 nucleotides: TGTGCCAGCAGTCCCGGGGACGGAGAAAATGAAAAACTGTTTTTT.

The rearrangement uses TRBV6-1 and TRBJ1-5; D not certain. Per germline, CDR1 MNHNS and CDR2 SASEGT. The V gene lost 4 bases and the J gene lost 3 bases, with 7 bases spanning the gap. The CDR3 length is 13 residues. Here the CDR3 DNA reads TGTGCCAGCAGTGGGCTGAACAATCAGCCCCAGCATTTT. This encodes CASSGLNNQPQHF.

The chain uses TRBV29-1 and TRBJ2-5; 8 bases are shared with TRBD1. After removal of 7 bases from V and 2 bases from J, the junction contained 6 bases not matched to a gene. The CDR3 has 13 amino acids. Per the germline V gene, CDR1 is SQVTM and CDR2 is ANQGSEA. The CDR3 DNA sequence: TGCAGCGCCCTAGGACAGGGTCAAGAGACCCAGTACTTC. Residues: CSALGQGQETQYF.

This sequence joins TRBV4-1 and TRBJ1-1; no reliable D call. The V gene's germline CDR1 is MGHRA and CDR2 YSYEKL. Trimming took off 0 bases at V and 1 base at J, with 6 bases between the two ends. CDR3 length equals 14 residues. The CDR3: CASSQDWQNTEAFF. The DNA for the CDR3 is TGCGCCAGCAGCCAAGATTGGCAGAACACTGAAGCTTTCTTT.

A single count supports this clone. CDR3 DNA: TGCAGCGTCCCTCACGGGGGGGACTATGGCTACACCTTC. Translating it yields CSVPHGGDYGYTF. The V gene is TRBV29-1, the J gene TRBJ1-2; TRBD1 might be the D (5 bases). The length of the CDR3 is 13 residues. Trimming left V 6 bases short and J 3 bases short, with 14 bases between. Germline V CDR1 and CDR2: SQVTM, ANQGSEA.